The 26 T cell receptor beta chains below come from one sample, sequenced in a study of blood T cell repertoires in COVID-19. Some clones are missing from TCRdb's copy, which holds only in-frame ones; the method was immunoSEQ multiplex PCR. Here the sample spans tens of thousands of clones, approximately 88% being singletons. Specimen: peripheral blood. These TCRs come from a woman of 80 years or more with acute or convalescent COVID-19.

This chain joins TRBV19 and TRBJ1-4, with D perhaps TRBD1 (5 bases). Germline V gives CDR1 LNHDA, CDR2 SQIVND (reference sequence). CDR3 length equals 15 residues. The V and J ends lost 4 bases and 6 bases respectively, with 15 bases between them. CDR3 nucleotides: TGTGCCAGTAGTAATACAGGCCGGAGTGATGAAAAACTGTTTTTT. This gives the protein CASSNTGRSDEKLFF.

This clone was seen a handful of times. This sequence joins TRBV5-6 and TRBJ2-3, with 11 bases aligning to TRBD2. Germline V gene lookup returns CDR1 SGHDT and CDR2 YYEEEE. The CDR3 sequence is 16 residues long. The J segment lost 0 bases and the V segment lost 4 bases, leaving 4 bases of the junction unmatched. CDR3 DNA sequence: TGTGCCAGCAGCAGTAGGACTAGCGGGAGCACAGATACGCAGTATTTT. Its protein is CASSSRTSGSTDTQYF.

The V and J genes are TRBV29-1 and TRBJ2-1; D may be TRBD2 (6 bases). Germline V gives CDR1 SQVTM, CDR2 ANQGSEA. The CDR3 has 12 residues. The V and J ends lost 5 bases and 9 bases respectively, with 14 bases between them. The DNA of the CDR3 is TGCAGCGTTACCTACGGGCGGGGTGAGCAGTTCTTC. Its protein product is CSVTYGRGEQFF.

CDR3 nucleotide sequence: TGTGCCTGGAGTGTCCCAGCGAGGCTCACTAGCACAGATACGCAGTATTTT. Protein: CAWSVPARLTSTDTQYF. V and J are TRBV30 and TRBJ2-3; D gene uncertain. Trimming took 0 bases from V and 0 from J, leaving 16 bases between them. The CDR3 is made up of 17 amino acids. Looked up from germline, CDR1 is GTSNPN and CDR2 is SVGIG (reference sequence). Together with reference TRBV30 and TRBJ2-3, the CDR3 gives the full variable domain: SQTIHQWPATLVQPVGSPLSLECTVEGTSNPNLYWYRQAAGRGLQLLFYSVGIGQISSEVPQNLSASRPQDRQFILSSKKLLLSDSGFYLCAWSVPARLTSTDTQYFGPGTRLTVL.

This chain uses TRBV2 with TRBJ1-2; 12 bases align to TRBD1. Per germline, CDR1 SNHLY and CDR2 FYNNEI. CDR3 size: 14 residues. With 8 bases clipped from V and 8 bases from J, the junction kept 9 bases outside the gene matches. The CDR3 here is CASYTRDRGQGYTF. CDR3 in DNA: TGTGCCAGCTACACCCGGGACAGGGGGCAGGGCTACACCTTC.

The gene calls are TRBV4-1 and TRBJ2-7; 8 bases agree with TRBD1. The CDR3 runs 14 residues. Looked up from germline, CDR1 is MGHRA and CDR2 is YSYEKL. With 0 bases clipped from V and 7 bases from J, the junction kept 5 bases outside the gene matches. The CDR3 DNA reads TGCGCCAGCAGCCAAGATCAGGGGGCTAAAGAGCAGTACTTC. Amino acid sequence: CASSQDQGAKEQYF.

The chain employs TRBV10-3 and TRBJ1-1, with 9 positions matching TRBD1. CDR1 is ENHRY, CDR2 SYGVKD, per germline. CDR3 length: 17 amino acids. V dropped 5 bases and J dropped 0; count of bases not matched to a gene: 10. The CDR3 coding sequence is TGTGCCATCAGTAATGCTGGACAGGGGATCTTGAACACTGAAGCTTTCTTT. Its translation is CAISNAGQGILNTEAFF.

The chain combines TRBV4-3 with TRBJ2-7; D might be TRBD2 (5 bases). The CDR3 spans 13 residues. V dropped 5 bases and J dropped 5 bases, with 13 bases sitting between them. Germline lookup yields CDR1 LGHNA and CDR2 YSLEER. CDR3 nucleotide sequence: TGCGCCAGCAGCAACGGACCCGGGGACGAGCAGTACTTC. Translated, it gives CASSNGPGDEQYF.

This chain connects TRBV5-1 to TRBJ1-2; 7 nucleotides match TRBD1. V trimming: 4 bases; J trimming: 6 bases; junction bases outside the gene matches: 9. The length of the CDR3 is 14 residues. Germline V gives CDR1 SGHRS, CDR2 YFSETQ. CDR3 sequence: CASSTMDRRDGYTF. The CDR3 coding sequence is TGCGCCAGCAGCACAATGGACAGGAGAGATGGCTACACCTTC.

This chain links TRBV18 with TRBJ2-3; TRBD1 aligns across 7 bases. The CDR3 has 16 residues. V was pared by 3 bases and J by 5 bases, with 11 bases of the junction left unmatched. The V gene's germline CDR1 is KGHSH and CDR2 LQKENI. CDR3 sequence: CASSPKTGVGEDTQYF. The DNA for the CDR3 is TGTGCCAGCTCACCTAAAACAGGGGTAGGAGAAGATACGCAGTATTTT. The full variable domain, in which reference TRBV18 and TRBJ2-3 provide the parts outside the CDR3, is NAGVMQNPRHLVRRRGQEARLRCSPMKGHSHVYWYRQLPEEGLKFMVYLQKENIIDESGMPKERFSAEFPKEGPSILRIQQVVRGDSAAYFCASSPKTGVGEDTQYFGPGTRLTVL.

The rearrangement links TRBV29-1 to TRBJ2-3; D may be TRBD1 (6 bases). Germline V lookup: CDR1 SQVTM, CDR2 ANQGSEA. Trimming took off 3 bases at V and 2 bases at J, with 9 bases between the two ends. This CDR3 is 13 amino acids long. The CDR3 reads CSVDDRYTDTQYF. The CDR3 nucleotides are TGCAGCGTTGATGACAGGTACACAGATACGCAGTATTTT.

The chain recombines TRBV7-2 with TRBJ2-5; D is unclear. Germline CDR1 reads SGHTA; CDR2 reads FQGNSA. V shed 7 bases and J shed 3 bases, with 6 bases lying between them. The CDR3 totals 11 residues. CDR3 DNA: TGTGCCAGCACCGCGGAAGAGACCCAGTACTTC. Translated, it gives CASTAEETQYF.

The V and J genes are TRBV10-2 and TRBJ2-1; 12 bases align to TRBD1. Germline CDR1 reads WSHSY; CDR2 reads SAAADI. With V trimmed by 8 bases and J by 7 bases, 18 bases remained unmatched. The CDR3 sequence is 18 residues long. For the CDR3, the DNA is TGCGCCAGCGGTAGGGACAGGGGGCTTTTAGGTATTCCGAATGAGCAGTTCTTC. Translation gives CASGRDRGLLGIPNEQFF.

The chain recombines TRBV4-3 with TRBJ2-2; TRBD2 matches at 8 bases. The CDR3 is 15 residues long. Germline trimming cut 0 bases from V and 6 bases from J; bases unmatched to any gene: 3. Germline CDR1 is LGHNA and CDR2 is YSLEER. The CDR3 sequence: CASSQDGGASGELFF. CDR3 sequence (DNA): TGCGCCAGCAGCCAAGACGGGGGGGCCTCCGGGGAGCTGTTTTTT.

This clone occurred a few times. The rearrangement links TRBV4-3 to TRBJ1-1; 7 nucleotides align to TRBD1. The V and J ends lost 4 bases and 5 bases, in that order; junction bases with no gene match: 10. The CDR3 covers 15 residues. The germline V gene has CDR1 LGHNA and CDR2 YSLEER. This CDR3 is CASSLRSTGVTEAFF. CDR3 DNA sequence: TGCGCCAGCAGCCTCCGAAGTACAGGGGTGACTGAAGCTTTCTTT.

This clone has just one count. The chain recombines TRBV5-1 with TRBJ2-7, with 8 bases identical to TRBD1. The CDR3 totals 14 residues. CDR1 and CDR2 (germline): SGHRS, YFSETQ. The J segment lost 3 bases and the V segment lost 0 bases, leaving 2 bases of the junction unmatched. CDR3 nucleotide sequence: TGCGCCAGCAGCTTGGAAGGACAGGGCTACGAGCAGTACTTC. It specifies CASSLEGQGYEQYF.

V usage is TRBV19 and J usage is TRBJ2-3, with 7 nucleotides matching TRBD2. Germline CDR1 LNHDA, CDR2 SQIVND (reference sequence). This CDR3 comprises 15 residues. J gave up 3 bases and V 5 bases, and 8 bases lay outside the gene matches. The CDR3 loop is CASSFPGGWTDTQYF. CDR3 coding DNA: TGTGCCAGTAGTTTCCCCGGGGGGTGGACAGATACGCAGTATTTT.

The V and J genes are TRBV2 and TRBJ1-2; D unclear. Deletions cut 6 bases from V and 8 bases from J, with 13 bases between. Germline assignment: CDR1 SNHLY and CDR2 FYNNEI. The CDR3 is 12 amino acids. The CDR3 loop reads CASRSGERGYTF. CDR3 DNA: TGTGCCAGCAGGTCTGGAGAGAGAGGCTACACCTTC.

The gene calls are TRBV6-1 and TRBJ1-6, with no clear D. The ends were cut back, 0 bases at V and 13 bases at J, with 10 bases in the middle. The CDR3 is made up of 13 amino acids. Germline V gives CDR1 MNHNS, CDR2 SASEGT. The CDR3 protein is CASSEAPGGPLHF. CDR3 nucleotides: TGTGCCAGCAGTGAAGCGCCCGGAGGTCCCCTCCACTTT.

This chain links TRBV14 with TRBJ1-6, with D perhaps TRBD1 (6 bases). CDR3 length: 18 amino acids. Germline lookup yields CDR1 SGHDN and CDR2 FVKESK. Trimming pared 1 base from V and 9 bases from J, leaving 22 bases between. The DNA for the CDR3 is TGTGCCAGCAGCCAAGGTTCCGGGACACAGGCGGGTAGTTCACCCCTCCACTTT. Its translation: CASSQGSGTQAGSSPLHF.

The chain carries TRBV12-5 and TRBJ2-3, with D possibly TRBD2 on 6 matching bases. Trimming took off 0 bases at V and 0 bases at J, with 10 bases between the two ends. CDR3 size: 16 residues. Germline loops: CDR1 LGHNT, CDR2 FRNRAP. CDR3 coding DNA: TGTGCTAGTGGTTTGGTAATAGCGGCGAGCACAGATACGCAGTATTTT. The encoded protein is CASGLVIAASTDTQYF.

The sample holds one count of this clone. The chain employs TRBV7-3 and TRBJ2-3, with D unresolved. CDR3 length: 16 amino acids. CDR1 is SGHTA, CDR2 FQGTGA, per germline. V gave up 6 bases and J gave up 1 base, with 17 bases separating them. The CDR3 region has the DNA TGTGCCAGCAGTTTACTTGGGCCCCGTGGCACAGATACGCAGTATTTT. Translation: CASSLLGPRGTDTQYF.

V usage is TRBV14 and J usage is TRBJ1-4; D may be TRBD1 (5 bases). V lost 0 bases and J 8 bases, leaving 13 bases between the germline ends. This CDR3 is 15 amino acids long. Germline CDR1 is SGHDN and CDR2 is FVKESK. The CDR3 loop is CASSQEAGRGEKLFF. For the CDR3, the DNA is TGTGCCAGCAGCCAAGAAGCCGGAAGGGGAGAAAAACTGTTTTTT.

The chain uses TRBV10-3 and TRBJ1-1; D perhaps matches TRBD1 (5 bases). Trimming took off 6 bases at V and 6 bases at J, with 11 bases between the two ends. Germline V lookup: CDR1 ENHRY, CDR2 SYGVKD. The CDR3 has 12 residues. DNA for the CDR3: TGTGCCATCAGGGGGCCAACCGCTGAAGCTTTCTTT. This encodes CAIRGPTAEAFF.

V is TRBV18 and J is TRBJ1-5, with 12 nucleotides matching TRBD1. The germline V gene has CDR1 KGHSH and CDR2 LQKENI. Trimming at V came to 4 bases and at J to 5 bases, leaving 9 bases not matched to a gene. The CDR3 has 17 residues. CDR3 sequence: CASSRDRGLLFDQPQHF. The CDR3, as DNA: TGTGCCAGCTCACGGGACAGGGGGCTTCTCTTCGATCAGCCCCAGCATTTT. Supplemented by reference TRBV18 and TRBJ1-5, the full variable domain reads NAGVMQNPRHLVRRRGQEARLRCSPMKGHSHVYWYRQLPEEGLKFMVYLQKENIIDESGMPKERFSAEFPKEGPSILRIQQVVRGDSAAYFCASSRDRGLLFDQPQHFGDGTRLSIL.

This clone was counted once. J is TRBJ2-5 and V is TRBV25-1; TRBD1 might be the D (7 bases). The CDR3 loop spans 14 amino acids. Germline CDR1 is MGHDK and CDR2 is SYGVNS. V lost 3 bases to trimming and J lost 4 bases, with 12 bases between them. CDR3: CASSDRQGGETQYF. The CDR3 DNA reads TGTGCCAGCAGTGACCGACAGGGAGGAGAGACCCAGTACTTC.